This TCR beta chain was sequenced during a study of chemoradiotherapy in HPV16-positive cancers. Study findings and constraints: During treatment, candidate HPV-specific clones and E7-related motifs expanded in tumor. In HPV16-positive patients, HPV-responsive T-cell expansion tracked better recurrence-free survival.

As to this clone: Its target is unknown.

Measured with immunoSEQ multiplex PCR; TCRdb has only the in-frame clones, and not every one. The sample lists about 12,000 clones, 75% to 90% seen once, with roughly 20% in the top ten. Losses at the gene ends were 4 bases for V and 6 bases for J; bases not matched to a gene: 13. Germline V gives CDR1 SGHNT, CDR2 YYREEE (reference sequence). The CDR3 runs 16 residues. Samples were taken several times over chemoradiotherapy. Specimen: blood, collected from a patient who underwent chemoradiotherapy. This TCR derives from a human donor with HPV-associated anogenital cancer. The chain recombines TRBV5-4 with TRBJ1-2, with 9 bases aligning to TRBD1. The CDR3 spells CASSTSTGGLRNGYTF. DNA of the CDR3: TGTGCCAGCAGCACCAGTACAGGGGGCCTAAGGAATGGCTACACCTTC.